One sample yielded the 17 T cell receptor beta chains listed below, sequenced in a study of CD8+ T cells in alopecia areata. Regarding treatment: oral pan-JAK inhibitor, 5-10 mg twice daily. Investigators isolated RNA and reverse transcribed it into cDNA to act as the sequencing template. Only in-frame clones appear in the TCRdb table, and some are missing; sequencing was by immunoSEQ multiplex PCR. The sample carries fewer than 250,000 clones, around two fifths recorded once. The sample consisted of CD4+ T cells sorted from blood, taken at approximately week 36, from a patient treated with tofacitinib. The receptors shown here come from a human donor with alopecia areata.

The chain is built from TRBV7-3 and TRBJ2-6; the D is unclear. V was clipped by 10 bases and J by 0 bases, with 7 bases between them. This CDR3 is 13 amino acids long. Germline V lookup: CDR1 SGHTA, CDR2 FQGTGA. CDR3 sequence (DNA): TGTGCCACGGGTATCTCTGGGGCCAACGTCCTGACTTTC. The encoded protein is CATGISGANVLTF.

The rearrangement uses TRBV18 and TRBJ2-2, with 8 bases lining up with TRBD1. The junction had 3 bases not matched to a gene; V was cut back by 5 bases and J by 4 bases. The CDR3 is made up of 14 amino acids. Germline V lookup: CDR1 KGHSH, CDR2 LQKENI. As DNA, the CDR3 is TGTGCCAGCTCATACGGACAGGGCACCGGGGAGCTGTTTTTT. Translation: CASSYGQGTGELFF.

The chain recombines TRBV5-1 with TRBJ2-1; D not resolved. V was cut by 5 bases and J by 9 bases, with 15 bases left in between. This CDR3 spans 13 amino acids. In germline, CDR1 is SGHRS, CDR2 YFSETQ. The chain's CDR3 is CASRAREGLEQFF. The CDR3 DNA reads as TGCGCCAGCAGGGCACGAGAAGGTCTTGAGCAGTTCTTC.

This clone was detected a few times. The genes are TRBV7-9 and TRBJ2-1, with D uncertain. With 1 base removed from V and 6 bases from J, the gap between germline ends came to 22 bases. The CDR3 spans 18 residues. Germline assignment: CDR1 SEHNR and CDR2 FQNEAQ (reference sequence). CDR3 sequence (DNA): TGTGCCAGCAGCTTAGGAGCCTTCGTAGCCGGGTACCTCAATGAGCAGTTCTTC. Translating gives CASSLGAFVAGYLNEQFF.

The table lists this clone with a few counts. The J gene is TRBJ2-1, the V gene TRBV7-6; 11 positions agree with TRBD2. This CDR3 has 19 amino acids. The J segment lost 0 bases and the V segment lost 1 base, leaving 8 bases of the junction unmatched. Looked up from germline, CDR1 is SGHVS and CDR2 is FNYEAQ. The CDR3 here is CASSLGLAGGTLSYNEQFF. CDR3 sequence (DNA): TGTGCCAGCAGCTTAGGGCTAGCGGGAGGTACACTCTCCTACAATGAGCAGTTCTTC.

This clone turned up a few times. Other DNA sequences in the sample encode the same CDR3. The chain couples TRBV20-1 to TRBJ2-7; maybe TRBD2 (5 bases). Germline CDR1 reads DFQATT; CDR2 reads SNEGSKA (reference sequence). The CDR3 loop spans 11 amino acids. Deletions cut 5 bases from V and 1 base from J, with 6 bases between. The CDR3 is CSAAGSYEQYF. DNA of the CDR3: TGCAGTGCTGCGGGTTCCTACGAGCAGTACTTC.

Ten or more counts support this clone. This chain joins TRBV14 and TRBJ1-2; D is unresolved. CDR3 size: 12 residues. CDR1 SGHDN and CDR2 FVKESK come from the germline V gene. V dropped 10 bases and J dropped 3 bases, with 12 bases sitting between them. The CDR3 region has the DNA TGTGCCAACAAGGAAGTTGACTATGGCTACACCTTC. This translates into CANKEVDYGYTF.

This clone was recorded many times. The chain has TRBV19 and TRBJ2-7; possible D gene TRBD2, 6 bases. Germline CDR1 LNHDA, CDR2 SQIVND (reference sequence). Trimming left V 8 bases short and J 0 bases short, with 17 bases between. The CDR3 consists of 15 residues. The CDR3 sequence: CASRLAGLVSYEQYF. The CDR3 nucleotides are TGTGCCAGTCGATTGGCGGGACTGGTCTCCTACGAGCAGTACTTC.

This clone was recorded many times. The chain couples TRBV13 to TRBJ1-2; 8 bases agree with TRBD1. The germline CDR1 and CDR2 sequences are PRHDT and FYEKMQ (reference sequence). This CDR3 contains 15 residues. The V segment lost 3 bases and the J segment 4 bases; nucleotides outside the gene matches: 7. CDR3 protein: CASSFKDRALYGYTF. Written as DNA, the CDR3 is TGTGCCAGCAGCTTCAAGGACAGGGCTCTCTATGGCTACACCTTC.

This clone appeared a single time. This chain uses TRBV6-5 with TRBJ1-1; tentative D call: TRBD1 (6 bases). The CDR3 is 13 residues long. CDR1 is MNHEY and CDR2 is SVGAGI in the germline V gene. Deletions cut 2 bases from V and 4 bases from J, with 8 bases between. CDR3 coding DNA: TGTGCCAGCAGTTACACCAGGGGCACTGAAGCTTTCTTT. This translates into CASSYTRGTEAFF.

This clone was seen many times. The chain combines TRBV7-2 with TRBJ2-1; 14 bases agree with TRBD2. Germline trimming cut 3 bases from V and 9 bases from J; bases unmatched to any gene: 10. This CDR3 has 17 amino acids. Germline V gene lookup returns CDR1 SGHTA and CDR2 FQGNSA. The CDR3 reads CASSFRGTSGSKSEQFF. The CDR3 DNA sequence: TGTGCCAGCAGCTTCCGTGGGACTAGCGGGAGCAAAAGTGAGCAGTTCTTC.

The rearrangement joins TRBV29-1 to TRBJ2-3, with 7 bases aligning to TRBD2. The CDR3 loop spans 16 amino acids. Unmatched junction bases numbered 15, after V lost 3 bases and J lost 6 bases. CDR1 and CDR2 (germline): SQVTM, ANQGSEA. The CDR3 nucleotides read TGCAGCGTTGAGCCAGTTGGACTAGTTAAAGGTGATACGCAGTATTTT. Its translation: CSVEPVGLVKGDTQYF.

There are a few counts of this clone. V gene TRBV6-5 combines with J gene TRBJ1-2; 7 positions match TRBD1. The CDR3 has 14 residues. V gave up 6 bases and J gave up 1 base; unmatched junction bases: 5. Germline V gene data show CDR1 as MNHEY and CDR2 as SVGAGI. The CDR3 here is CASRRQGGNYGYTF. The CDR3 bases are TGTGCCAGCAGAAGACAGGGTGGTAACTATGGCTACACCTTC.

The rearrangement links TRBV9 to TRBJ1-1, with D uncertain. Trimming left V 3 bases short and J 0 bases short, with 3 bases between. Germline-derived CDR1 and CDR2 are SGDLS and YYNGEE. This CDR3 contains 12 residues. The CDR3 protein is CASSGMNTEAFF. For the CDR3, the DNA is TGTGCCAGCAGCGGTATGAACACTGAAGCTTTCTTT.

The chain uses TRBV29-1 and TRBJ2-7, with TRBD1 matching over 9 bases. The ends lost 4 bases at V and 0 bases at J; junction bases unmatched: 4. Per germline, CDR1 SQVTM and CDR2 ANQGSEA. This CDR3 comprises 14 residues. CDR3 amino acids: CSVAGTGNSYEQYF. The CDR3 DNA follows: TGCAGCGTTGCTGGGACAGGGAACTCCTACGAGCAGTACTTC.

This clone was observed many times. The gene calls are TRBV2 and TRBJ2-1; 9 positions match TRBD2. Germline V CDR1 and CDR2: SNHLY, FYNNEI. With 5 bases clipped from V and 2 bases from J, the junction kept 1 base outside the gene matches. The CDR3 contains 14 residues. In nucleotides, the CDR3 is TGTGCCAGCAGTTTAGCGGGAGCCTACAATGAGCAGTTCTTC. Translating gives CASSLAGAYNEQFF.

CDR3 nucleotide sequence: TGTGCCAGCAGCACATATGCGGCCGGGGTTCAGTACTTC. Its translation: CASSTYAAGVQYF. The gene calls are TRBV11-2 and TRBJ2-4, with D possibly being TRBD2 (5 bases). Germline lookup yields CDR1 SGHAT and CDR2 FQNNGV. V was clipped by 5 bases and J by 11 bases, with 16 bases between them. The CDR3 covers 13 residues.